This T cell receptor (beta chain) derives from a study of cytomegalovirus exposure and HLA in healthy donors. General observations from the study: The study put some 150 TCR beta chains on its list as cytomegalovirus-associated.

This clone was seen only once. Antigen specificity is unknown. Healthy people donating bone marrow made up the donors. Donors counted as nominally healthy when sampled, yet unrecorded immune exposures were likely. The PCR employed 60 Vbeta primers together with 13 Jbeta primers. TCRdb's copy holds only in-frame clones and misses some; the assay was immunoSEQ multiplex PCR. The sample lists roughly 180,000 clones; 84% were seen once. This sequence originates from a man between 25 and 39 years old in good health and CMV-seronegative. The sample was PBMCs.

The CDR3 is CAIGQGLAGGGSQETQYF. DNA of the CDR3: TGTGCCATCGGTCAGGGACTAGCGGGGGGAGGGTCTCAAGAGACCCAGTACTTC. This chain links TRBV10-3 with TRBJ2-5; the match to TRBD2 covers 15 bases. The germline V gene has CDR1 ENHRY and CDR2 SYGVKD. The CDR3 runs to 18 residues. Trimming at V came to 8 bases and at J to 2 bases, leaving 12 bases not matched to a gene.